One TCR beta chain is described in this entry. Its target is not known. CDR1 is SGHTA, CDR2 FQGNSA, per germline. This CDR3 is 14 amino acids long. V lost 3 bases to trimming and J lost 2 bases; unmatched junction nucleotides: 1. This sample is part of a study of shared clonotypes between healthy human individuals. Study-level results: Between a few donors, naive CD4 clonotypes were shared at a level of around 5.1%.

Original methodology: Filtering differed because ImmunoSEQ produced junction-only sequences that carried no quality scores. TCRdb keeps only in-frame clones here, not all; method: immunoSEQ multiplex PCR. V and J calls and clone size are those listed in that table; D and trimming were worked out from the DNA. Of about 530,000 clones in the sample, 90% to 97% are singletons; the top ten hold approximately 0.06%. This receptor was identified in a woman in her twenties or thirties in good health. The chain uses TRBV7-2 and TRBJ2-3; 8 bases are shared with TRBD2. The sample consisted of naive CD4+ T cells sorted from blood. The sample's subset: CD45RA+ positively selected. The CDR3 DNA is TGTGCCAGCAGCTTTAGCGGGGCCACAGATACGCAGTATTTT. Residues: CASSFSGATDTQYF.